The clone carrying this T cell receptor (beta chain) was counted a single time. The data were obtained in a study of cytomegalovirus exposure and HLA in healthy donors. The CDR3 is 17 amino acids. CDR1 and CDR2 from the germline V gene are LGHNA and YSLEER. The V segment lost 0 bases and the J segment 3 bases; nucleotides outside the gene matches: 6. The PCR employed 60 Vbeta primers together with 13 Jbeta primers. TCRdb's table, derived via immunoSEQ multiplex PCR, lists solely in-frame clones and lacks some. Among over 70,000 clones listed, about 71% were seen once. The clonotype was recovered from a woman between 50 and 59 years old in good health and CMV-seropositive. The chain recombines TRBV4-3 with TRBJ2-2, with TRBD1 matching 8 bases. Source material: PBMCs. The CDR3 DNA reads TGCGCCAGCAGCCAAGATCTAGGACAGGGTTACACCGGGGAGCTGTTTTTT. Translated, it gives CASSQDLGQGYTGELFF.